This T cell receptor (beta chain) was observed in a study of control samples from healthy donors and cancer patients (dated by TCRdb to 2020 to 2022). V is pared back by 5 bases and J by 10 bases, with 11 bases lying between the germline termini. Taken from cysteine to phenylalanine, the CDR3 has 11 residues. The sequence is cut down to CDR3 DNA, 33 bases in frame from base 1. A remark on this clone: The antigen it binds to is not known. No much larger clone exists at a distance of one base, and base qualities are not known.

Preparation of the library involved the immunoSEQ multiplex PCR assay. TCRdb mirrors the immuneACCESS table, restricted to in-frame sequences. Some clones are absent from its copies; in checked studies, under half trace to an unresolved V gene, and the reason for the others is unknown. This sample lists roughly 120,000 clones; 85% to 90% were detected once. Around 1.1% of the sample rests with the top ten. The sequence was collected from a woman between 50 and 59 years old with colorectal cancer. The sequence joins TRBV12-3 or TRBV12-4 to TRBJ1-1; matching of 5 bases hints at TRBD1 as the D gene. Sample: PBMCs. The bases are TGTGCCAGCAGTCCTGGCCAGGGAGCTTTCTTT. Its protein reads: CASSPGQGAFF.